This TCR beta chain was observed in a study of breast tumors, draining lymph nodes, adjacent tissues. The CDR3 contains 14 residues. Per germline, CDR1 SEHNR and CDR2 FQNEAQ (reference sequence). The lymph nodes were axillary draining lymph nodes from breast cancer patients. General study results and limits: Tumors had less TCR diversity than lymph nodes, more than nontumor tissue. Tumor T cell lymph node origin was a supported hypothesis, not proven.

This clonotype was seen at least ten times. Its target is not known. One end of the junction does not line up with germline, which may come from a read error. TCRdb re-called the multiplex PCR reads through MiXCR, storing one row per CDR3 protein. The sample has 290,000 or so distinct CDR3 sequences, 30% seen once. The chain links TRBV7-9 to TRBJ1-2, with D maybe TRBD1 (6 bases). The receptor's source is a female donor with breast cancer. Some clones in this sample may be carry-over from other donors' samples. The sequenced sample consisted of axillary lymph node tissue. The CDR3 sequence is CASTLGRGQGGYTF. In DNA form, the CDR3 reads TGTGCCAGCACCTTAGGCCGAGGGCAGGGGGGCTACACCTTC. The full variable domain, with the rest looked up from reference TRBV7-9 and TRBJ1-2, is DTGVSQNPRHKITKRGQNVTFRCDPISEHNRLYWYRQTLGQGPEFLTYFQNEAQLEKSRLLSDRFSAERPKGSFSTLEIQRTEQGDSAMYLCASTLGRGQGGYTFGSGTRLTVV.